The clone carrying this T cell receptor (beta chain) was counted ten times or more. Its antigen remains unidentified. This CDR3 has 15 amino acids. Trimming stripped 2 bases from V and 8 bases from J, with 19 bases between. Looked up from germline, CDR1 is DFQATT and CDR2 is SNEGSKA (reference sequence). This sample stems from a study of T-cell reconstitution after alpha-beta-depleted transplantation in children. Points from the study as a whole: At around two months after transplant, the alpha-beta T cells were reportedly derived from several hundred expanded clones that came from non-depleted graft cells. For some patients, TCRbeta diversity was high at day 60 because of recipient T cells and thymic progenitors that survived. Newly generated T cells supplied most T-cell counts and diversity one year post-transplant.

During its preparation, the TCRbeta library received unique molecular identifiers. TCRdb re-called the PCR reads with MiXCR, one entry per CDR3 protein. The table has 700,000 or so distinct CDR3 sequences, 10% to 15% seen once. V and J are TRBV20-1 and TRBJ2-1; tentatively, D is TRBD2 (5 bases). Sequenced material: PBMCs, taken before TCRalphabeta/CD19-depleted stem cell transplant. The receptor was isolated from a girl aged 2 to 9 with congenital amegakaryocytic thrombocytopenia, due to receive a stem cell transplant. The CDR3 sequence: CSARFPQRFRDEQFF. DNA of the CDR3: TGCAGTGCTAGATTCCCCCAGCGGTTTCGGGATGAGCAGTTCTTC.